The 3 T cell receptor beta chains below all came from one sample that was sequenced in a study of vaccination and CD4 T cells after COVID-19. Treatment here: approximately 9-day PBMC culture with coronavirus spike peptide pools or control peptides (ViraFEST assay). The antigens of these receptors remain unknown. The assay that was used to sequence DNA from cultured CD4+ T cells was the Oncomine TCR Beta short-read assay. TCRdb re-analysed the PCR reads in MiXCR, keeping a single row per CDR3 protein. The sample lists under 15,000 distinct CDR3 sequences, 60% occurring once. The source material was CD4+ T cells from blood, cultured in vitro. Receptors originate from a human donor who had recovered from COVID-19.

The chain recombines TRBV24-1 with TRBJ2-1, with D possibly matching TRBD2 (6 bases). Trimming pared 3 bases from V and 7 bases from J, leaving 21 bases between. The CDR3 is made up of 17 amino acids. The germline V gene has CDR1 KGHDR and CDR2 SFDVKD. The CDR3 loop reads CATSDTAAAGKLNEQFF. CDR3 in DNA: TGTGCCACCAGTGATACCGCGGCGGCGGGAAAGTTGAATGAGCAGTTCTTC.

The chain uses TRBV12-5 and TRBJ2-1; a weak D match, TRBD1 (7 bases). The germline gives CDR1 LGHNT, CDR2 FRNRAP. The CDR3 loop spans 16 amino acids. Trimming took off 0 bases at V and 8 bases at J, with 17 bases between the two ends. CDR3 coding DNA: TGTGCTAGTGGTTTGGTGCGCGGGACAGAACACGATGAGCAGTTCTTC. This codes for CASGLVRGTEHDEQFF.

The chain is built from TRBV7-2 and TRBJ2-5; no definite D call. CDR1 SGHTA and CDR2 FQGNSA come from the germline V gene. V shed 5 bases and J shed 1 base, with 8 bases lying between them. The CDR3 sequence is 13 residues long. The CDR3 sequence is CASSPTLQETQYF. The CDR3 nucleotides read TGTGCCAGCAGCCCGACGCTCCAAGAGACCCAGTACTTC.